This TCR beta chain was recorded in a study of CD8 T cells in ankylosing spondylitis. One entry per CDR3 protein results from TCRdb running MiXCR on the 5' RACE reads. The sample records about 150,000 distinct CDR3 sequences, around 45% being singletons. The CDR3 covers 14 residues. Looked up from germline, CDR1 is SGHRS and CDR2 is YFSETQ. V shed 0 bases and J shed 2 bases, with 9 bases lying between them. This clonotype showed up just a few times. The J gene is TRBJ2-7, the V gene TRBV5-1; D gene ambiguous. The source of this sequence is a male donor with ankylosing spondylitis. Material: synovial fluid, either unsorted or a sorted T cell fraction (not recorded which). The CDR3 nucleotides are TGCGCCAGCAGCTTGGATGGTTTCACCTACGAGCAGTACTTC. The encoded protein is CASSLDGFTYEQYF.